The text below deals with one T cell receptor beta chain. Its antigen remains unknown. The CDR3 length is 14 residues. Trimming removed 7 bases from V and 4 bases from J; junction bases left unmatched: 9. From germline, CDR1 is MDHEN and CDR2 SYDVKM. The method was immunoSEQ multiplex PCR; TCRdb's version includes in-frame clones alone and lacks a portion of them. The table includes fewer than 700,000 clones, around 95% detected once. The data were obtained in a study of shared clonotypes between healthy human individuals. About the research overall: CD4 naive and memory got three plates each, CD8 naive two, CD8 memory one.

Naive CD8 cells comprised CD45RO-negative, CCR7-positively selected cells, excluding terminally differentiated effector memory CD45RA+ cells. General study points: Richness estimates generally favored naive over memory subsets.

The clonotype comes from a woman aged 25 to 39 in good health. Sequencing was carried out using naive CD8+ T cells sorted from blood. V usage is TRBV28 and J usage is TRBJ1-1; 7 bases are a match to TRBD1. The CDR3 nucleotides read TGTGCCAGCAATCCGACAGGGCTAGGCACTGAAGCTTTCTTT. Its protein product is CASNPTGLGTEAFF.